The 15 T cell receptor beta chains presented below share a single source sample, sequenced in a study of T cells expressing NK-cell markers. TCRdb reanalyzed the 5' RACE reads, giving one entry per CDR3 protein sequence and no DNA. The sample is made up of more than 400,000 distinct CDR3 sequences, and the top ten hold less than 7.5% of it. Source material: blood T cells: a sorted CD56 or NKG2C T cell subset, CD4+ or CD8+ T cells, or bulk PBMC T cells (not recorded which). The receptors derive from a woman between 18 and 70 years old in good health.

V and J are TRBV7-2 and TRBJ1-3; the TCRdb call, TRBD1, lacks DNA for checking. The CDR3 is 16 residues long. The germline V gene encodes CDR1 SGHTA and CDR2 FQGNSA. The CDR3 sequence: CASSLGGPLSGNTIYF.

V usage is TRBV6-1 and J usage is TRBJ1-2. There are 15 residues in the CDR3. Germline V gene sequence: CDR1 MNHNS, CDR2 SASEGT. The CDR3 sequence is CASSEEAARFYGYTF.

The J gene is TRBJ1-5, the V gene TRBV6-1; TCRdb outputs TRBD1, but without DNA this stays unchecked. CDR3 length: 15 amino acids. In germline, CDR1 is MNHNS, CDR2 SASEGT. CDR3 protein: CASSENRRSNQPQHF.

The chain recombines TRBV5-4 with TRBJ2-5; the D call of TRBD1 rests on TCRdb alone, since no DNA is present to check it. This CDR3 has 14 amino acids. The V gene's germline CDR1 is SGHNT and CDR2 YYREEE (reference sequence). CDR3 sequence: CASSLSVTEETQYF.

The genes are TRBV19 and TRBJ1-6; TCRdb returns TRBD1, unconfirmable since there is no DNA. The CDR3 has 14 amino acids. CDR1 LNHDA and CDR2 SQIVND come from the germline V gene (reference sequence). The CDR3 spells CASEQPGANSPLHF.

This rearrangement joins TRBV7-2 to TRBJ2-5; with no DNA, the TCRdb D assignment of TRBD1 cannot be verified. The germline CDR1 and CDR2 sequences are SGHTA and FQGNSA. The CDR3 is 14 residues long. The CDR3 loop is CASSLGGLRETQYF. Variable domain in full (rest from reference TRBV7-2 and TRBJ2-5): GAGVSQSPSNKVTEKGKDVELRCDPISGHTALYWYRQSLGQGLEFLIYFQGNSAPDKSGLPSDRFSAERTGGSVSTLTIQRTQQEDSAVYLCASSLGGLRETQYFGPGTRLLVL.

The chain has TRBV18 and TRBJ1-2. CDR3 length: 12 amino acids. Per the germline V gene, CDR1 is KGHSH and CDR2 is LQKENI. The CDR3 loop reads CASSPQGRGYTF.

The V call is TRBV6-2 or TRBV6-3, the J call TRBJ2-7. The CDR3 loop spans 13 amino acids. Germline CDR1 reads MNHEY; CDR2 reads SVGEGT. CDR3 residues: CASTLRVGNEQYF.

This rearrangement joins TRBV7-2 to TRBJ2-3. The germline V gene encodes CDR1 SGHTA and CDR2 FQGNSA. CDR3 length equals 14 residues. The CDR3 spells CASSLSFGADTQYF.

This rearrangement joins TRBV4-3 to TRBJ2-1; TCRdb designates TRBD1, a call that cannot be tested without DNA. CDR1 and CDR2 (germline): LGHNA, YSLEER. The CDR3 consists of 18 residues. This CDR3 is CASSQAPGPKSSYNEQFF.

CDR3 in amino acids: CASLSGTAGAMNTEAFF. This chain joins TRBV10-2 and TRBJ1-1; TCRdb names TRBD1, which stays unverified in the absence of DNA. The CDR3 contains 17 residues. The germline gives CDR1 WSHSY, CDR2 SAAADI.

The chain employs TRBV5-1 and TRBJ1-4. The CDR3 runs 15 residues. The germline gives CDR1 SGHRS, CDR2 YFSETQ. The CDR3 region is CASSLVMGTNEKLFF.

The CDR3 protein is CASRRTGFDEQYF. This chain connects TRBV11-1 to TRBJ2-7; TCRdb gives TRBD1 as the D gene, but with no DNA this cannot be confirmed. This CDR3 is 13 amino acids long. Germline V gene data show CDR1 as SGHAT and CDR2 as FQDESV (reference sequence).

The rearrangement links TRBV24-1 to TRBJ2-2; TCRdb's D gene call, TRBD1, goes unchecked for lack of DNA. This CDR3 region has 17 residues. Germline CDR1 is KGHDR and CDR2 is SFDVKD. The CDR3 sequence: CATSDPDRATYPGELFF.

This chain connects TRBV28 to TRBJ2-3; absent DNA, TCRdb's TRBD2 call cannot be checked. Germline values: CDR1 MDHEN, CDR2 SYDVKM. The CDR3 is made up of 13 amino acids. The CDR3 here is CASSGRTPDTQYF.